This is a list of T cell receptor beta chains from one sample in a study of cytomegalovirus exposure and HLA in healthy donors. Sequenced by immunoSEQ multiplex PCR; TCRdb stores in-frame clones only, minus some. Here the sample spans roughly 100,000 clones, around three quarters being singletons. Material for sequencing was PBMCs. The receptors shown here come from a man between 35 and 55 years old in good health and CMV-seronegative. Each CDR3 is given with its conserved first and last residue. The D gene is left open where the match is weak. Size is omitted from some rows. Given values are once, few, many or a class for expanded clones.

J gene	V gene	D gene	clone size	CDR3 protein	CDR3 DNA
TRBJ2-4	TRBV4-3	.	.	CASSQELYGALAKNIQYF	TGCGCCAGCAGCCAAGAATTGTATGGAGCCCTAGCCAAAAACATTCAGTACTTC
TRBJ1-1	TRBV5-1	.	.	CASSAGDLEAFF	TGCGCCAGCAGTGCGGGGGACTTAGAAGCTTTCTTT
TRBJ1-1	TRBV5-8	TRBD1	.	CASSLGDRDATEAFF	TGTGCCAGCAGCTTGGGGGACAGGGATGCCACTGAAGCTTTCTTT
TRBJ1-5	TRBV6-6	TRBD1	.	CASSFEDRGSNQPQHF	TGTGCCAGCAGTTTTGAGGACAGGGGTAGCAATCAGCCCCAGCATTTT
TRBJ1-4	TRBV4-1	TRBD1	.	CASSQVLQGENEKLFF	TGCGCCAGCAGCCAAGTTTTACAGGGGGAAAATGAAAAACTGTTTTTT
TRBJ1-6	TRBV19	TRBD1	.	CASSSEGQGASPLHF	TGTGCCAGTAGTAGCGAGGGACAGGGTGCATCACCCCTCCACTTT
TRBJ1-1	TRBV18	.	few	CASSPPRTVLSEAFF	TGTGCCAGCTCACCACCGAGGACAGTACTATCTGAAGCTTTCTTT
TRBJ2-3	TRBV5-1	TRBD2	.	CASSLGGGNTDTQYF	TGCGCCAGCAGCTTGGGCGGGGGAAATACAGATACGCAGTATTTT
TRBJ1-3	TRBV5-6	.	few	CASSGARVWDTIYF	TGTGCCAGCAGCGGCGCGCGGGTTTGGGACACCATATATTTT
TRBJ2-3	TRBV6-5	.	once	CASSYSFGADTQYF	TGTGCCAGCAGTTACTCTTTCGGGGCAGATACGCAGTATTTT
TRBJ1-4	TRBV14	.	.	CASSQDLPVQGKLFF	TGTGCCAGCAGCCAAGATCTCCCGGTTCAGGGAAAACTGTTTTTT
TRBJ2-6	TRBV7-2	TRBD1	.	CASSAPGTGGAGANVLTF	TGTGCCAGCAGCGCCCCCGGGACAGGGGGCGCTGGGGCCAACGTCCTGACTTTC
TRBJ2-7	TRBV4-2	TRBD1	.	CASSLADRENFYEQYF	TGTGCCAGCAGCCTTGCCGACAGGGAGAATTTCTACGAGCAGTACTTC
TRBJ2-5	TRBV2	.	.	CASSGQSKTQYF	TGTGCCAGCAGTGGACAGTCAAAGACCCAGTACTTC
TRBJ2-5	TRBV11-2	TRBD1	.	CASSFQGAETQYF	TGTGCCAGCAGCTTCCAGGGGGCAGAGACCCAGTACTTC
TRBJ2-7	TRBV7-9	.	.	CASSQLEYEQYF	TGTGCCAGCAGCCAATTAGAGTACGAGCAGTACTTC
TRBJ1-5	TRBV15	TRBD1	.	CATSRDQSGQGTLPQPQHF	TGTGCCACCAGCAGGGACCAATCGGGACAGGGGACGTTACCTCAGCCCCAGCATTTT
TRBJ1-2	TRBV6-5	.	.	CASSTSDIYGYTF	TGTGCCAGCAGTACAAGTGACATCTATGGCTACACCTTC
TRBJ1-5	TRBV18	TRBD1	.	CASSPTRQGIQPQHF	TGTGCCAGCTCACCAACACGACAGGGAATTCAGCCCCAGCATTTT
TRBJ2-2	TRBV7-2	TRBD2	.	CASSPRRPTSGLGTGELFF	TGTGCCAGCAGCCCTAGGAGACCGACTAGCGGATTGGGGACCGGGGAGCTGTTTTTT
TRBJ1-6	TRBV18	TRBD1	.	CASSPGTGDGSPLHF	TGTGCCAGCTCACCCGGGACAGGGGACGGTTCACCCCTCCACTTT
TRBJ2-1	TRBV5-8	.	.	CASSPQGQSYNEQFF	TGTGCCAGCAGCCCCCAGGGTCAATCCTACAATGAGCAGTTCTTC
TRBJ2-6	TRBV27	.	few	CASSLAQVGVRRDTGANVLTF	TGTGCCAGCAGTTTAGCCCAGGTGGGGGTAAGGAGGGATACTGGGGCCAACGTCCTGACTTTC
TRBJ2-1	TRBV5-1	.	.	CASSLELANEQFF	TGTGCCAGCAGCTTGGAACTAGCAAATGAGCAGTTCTTC
TRBJ1-5	TRBV19	.	.	CASSPRADQPQHF	TGTGCCAGTAGTCCTCGAGCCGATCAGCCCCAGCATTTT
TRBJ1-1	TRBV6-6	TRBD1	once	CASRRTGGASEAFF	TGTGCCAGCAGACGGACAGGGGGCGCATCTGAAGCTTTCTTT
TRBJ1-5	TRBV2	.	.	CASSEAVSNQPQHF	TGTGCCAGCAGTGAAGCGGTCAGTAATCAGCCCCAGCATTTT
TRBJ1-2	TRBV11-1	.	once	CASSPTGYYGYTF	TGTGCCAGCAGCCCCACAGGGTACTATGGCTACACCTTC
TRBJ2-1	TRBV4-1	TRBD2	.	CASSQIPGLAGLDEQFF	TGCGCCAGCAGCCAAATACCGGGACTAGCAGGGCTCGATGAGCAGTTCTTC
TRBJ1-4	TRBV5-1	.	.	CASSLADGGEKLFF	TGCGCCAGCAGCTTGGCCGACGGGGGTGAAAAACTGTTTTTT
TRBJ2-3	TRBV7-2	.	.	CASSTGPTDTQYF	TGTGCCAGCAGCACGGGTCCGACCGATACGCAGTATTTT
TRBJ2-1	TRBV6-1	.	.	CASSEGQGWSTEQFF	TGTGCCAGCAGTGAAGGGCAGGGATGGTCCACTGAGCAGTTCTTC
TRBJ1-2	TRBV7-9	.	few	CASSLGGAIGYGYTF	TGTGCCAGCAGCTTAGGCGGGGCAATCGGATATGGCTACACCTTC
TRBJ2-3	TRBV7-8	TRBD2	.	CASSSTPSGGTDTQYF	TGTGCCAGCAGCAGCACGCCTAGCGGGGGCACAGATACGCAGTATTTT
TRBJ1-2	TRBV25-1	TRBD1	.	CASSEVGTGFGYTF	TGTGCCAGCAGTGAAGTCGGGACAGGCTTTGGCTACACCTTC
TRBJ1-2	TRBV19	TRBD1	.	CASSKPGQGASYGYTF	TGTGCCAGTAGCAAGCCGGGACAGGGGGCTAGCTATGGCTACACCTTC
TRBJ2-7	TRBV7-9	.	.	CASSLSGPYEQYF	TGTGCCAGCAGCTTATCAGGGCCCTACGAGCAGTACTTC
TRBJ1-2	TRBV4-1	.	.	CASSPDPGPLYGYTF	TGCGCCAGCAGCCCTGATCCGGGTCCTCTCTATGGCTACACCTTC
TRBJ2-1	TRBV27	.	.	CASSLYRGFLFDEQFF	TGTGCCAGCAGTCTCTACCGGGGGTTCCTATTTGATGAGCAGTTCTTC
TRBJ2-5	TRBV9	TRBD2	.	CASSPGGSGGASETQYF	TGTGCCAGCAGCCCCGGGGGGAGCGGGGGGGCGTCAGAGACCCAGTACTTC
TRBJ2-5	TRBV7-2	.	once	CASSLRSGQETQYF	TGTGCCAGCAGCTTACGGAGCGGGCAAGAGACCCAGTACTTC
TRBJ2-1	TRBV10-3	.	.	CAISGGALTAHNEQFF	TGTGCCATCAGCGGCGGGGCTTTGACAGCCCACAATGAGCAGTTCTTC
TRBJ2-3	TRBV7-9	.	.	CSSGDTQYF	TGTTCCAGCGGCGATACGCAGTATTTT
TRBJ2-1	TRBV19	TRBD1	.	CASSTQGDYNEQFF	TGTGCCAGTAGTACTCAGGGGGACTACAATGAGCAGTTCTTC
TRBJ1-2	TRBV10-3	TRBD1	.	CALWGQGENGYTF	TGTGCCCTATGGGGGCAGGGGGAAAATGGCTACACCTTC
TRBJ2-1	TRBV11-2	.	.	CASSPGTPQFF	TGTGCCAGCAGTCCCGGGACTCCGCAGTTCTTC
TRBJ2-1	TRBV11-2	.	few	CASSLESSSYNEQFF	TGTGCCAGCAGCTTAGAATCCAGCTCCTACAATGAGCAGTTCTTC
TRBJ2-1	TRBV27	.	.	CASRTQGYNEQFF	TGTGCCAGCAGAACACAGGGATACAATGAGCAGTTCTTC
TRBJ1-1	TRBV27	TRBD1	.	CASSLYGQGVAFF	TGTGCCAGCAGTTTATACGGACAGGGGGTTGCTTTCTTT
TRBJ1-2	TRBV18	TRBD1	.	CASSPPGTGGNYGYTF	TGTGCCAGCTCGCCTCCCGGGACAGGGGGCAACTATGGCTACACCTTC